This TCR beta chain was recovered during a study of OX40 agonist ivuxolimab in advanced cancers. About the study: Patients' therapy was ivuxolimab, an antibody that acts as an agonist of OX40 (CD134).

Notes on the study in general: Patients who responded partially at 0.1-3.0 mg/kg showed clonal expansion ranking among the lowest.

Turning to this clone: Its antigen is as yet unknown.

TCRdb keeps only in-frame clones here, not all; method: immunoSEQ multiplex PCR. The sample has around 67,000 clones, around 90% seen once. This TCR came from an adult with an advanced solid tumor such as melanoma, head and neck, liver or kidney cancer. The material sequenced was CD4+ or CD8+ T cells sorted from blood, taken in a trial of the OX40 agonist ivuxolimab.

In nucleotides, the CDR3 is TGTGCCAGCAGCTTACTCCAAGAGACCCAGTACTTC. This translates into CASSLLQETQYF. The chain recombines TRBV7-6 with TRBJ2-5; D unclear. Germline values: CDR1 SGHVS, CDR2 FNYEAQ. The CDR3 consists of 12 residues. V was pared by 2 bases and J by 1 base, with 2 bases between.